This T cell receptor (beta chain) came from a study of cytomegalovirus exposure and HLA in healthy donors. The PCR used 60 Vbeta and 13 Jbeta primers. The assay was immunoSEQ multiplex PCR, and TCRdb's table has in-frame clones only and misses some. In the table there are some 130,000 clones, 66% of which are singletons. Germline CDR1 SGHRS, CDR2 YFSETQ. V was pared by 0 bases and J by 5 bases, with 9 bases of the junction left unmatched. The CDR3 sequence is 17 residues long. Sequencing was carried out using PBMCs. The genes are TRBV5-1 and TRBJ1-4, with TRBD1 identical over 8 bases. This TCR was sampled from a human donor in good health. The CDR3 region is CASSLEAGGLGNEKLFF. The CDR3 nucleotides read TGCGCCAGCAGCTTGGAGGCAGGGGGCTTGGGGAATGAAAAACTGTTTTTT.